This T cell receptor beta chain is from a study of response to subunit inactivated influenza vaccine. TCRdb called the RT-PCR reads again in MiXCR, with one record for every CDR3 protein. Among 500,000 to 600,000 distinct CDR3 sequences listed, about 11% were seen once. Trimming took off 5 bases at V and 5 bases at J, with 15 bases between the two ends. Germline values: CDR1 SEHNR, CDR2 FQNEAQ (reference sequence). This CDR3 region has 14 residues. For this clonotype: Its antigen is not identified.

Findings and limits, study-wide: There was a suggestion from the authors that each seasonal influenza vaccination recruits few new T cells.

These data were also filed under a second study, of T cells expressing NK-cell markers. Per that paper: The authors generated TCR beta cDNA through 5'RACE template switching with UMIs. The TCR beta repertoires were obtained from sorted CD3+CD56+NKG2C+, CD3+CD56+NKG2C- and CD3+CD56-NKG2C+ T cells. What restricted sorting to alpha-beta TCR T cells in several experiments was an anti-gamma-delta TCR antibody. Dominant NKG2C+ clonotypes were found to form about 1.0-7.0% of CD8+ T cells in 5 or 6 donors.

The chain is built from TRBV7-9 and TRBJ1-1, with unresolved D. The sequence was collected from a man aged 45-60 years who received an inactivated influenza vaccine. Sample: PBMCs from blood, taken on the day of vaccination. This CDR3 is CASSPDTEGTEAFF. Here the CDR3 DNA reads TGTGCCAGCAGCCCAGACACCGAAGGGACTGAAGCTTTCTTT.